One sample yielded the 17 T cell receptor beta chains listed below, sequenced in a study of radiotherapy plus CTLA-4 blockade in lung cancer. This table comes from immunoSEQ multiplex PCR, and its TCRdb copy is limited to in-frame clones, with some not included. The sample contains 81,000 or so clones, 70% to 90% of which appear only once. This specimen consisted of peripheral blood, obtained from a patient treated with radiotherapy plus ipilimumab. All receptors come from a human donor with non-small cell lung cancer who had stable disease on radiotherapy plus ipilimumab.

This chain uses TRBV29-1 with TRBJ2-1; 14 bases are a match to TRBD2. The germline CDR1 and CDR2 sequences are SQVTM and ANQGSEA. CDR3 size: 16 residues. V lost 6 bases, J lost 7 bases, and 11 bases stayed unmatched. CDR3 sequence: CSVRGTSGSSGNEQFF. The CDR3, as DNA: TGCAGCGTGAGAGGGACTAGCGGGAGCTCGGGAAATGAGCAGTTCTTC.

The genes are TRBV9 and TRBJ2-1; 8 bases match TRBD1. This CDR3 contains 15 residues. The J segment lost 2 bases and the V segment lost 6 bases, leaving 7 bases of the junction unmatched. Germline lookup yields CDR1 SGDLS and CDR2 YYNGEE. CDR3 residues: CASTRGTGAYNEQFF. DNA of the CDR3: TGTGCCAGCACCCGAGGGACAGGAGCCTACAATGAGCAGTTCTTC.

V and J are TRBV14 and TRBJ1-2; 7 nucleotides agree with TRBD1. Germline lookup yields CDR1 SGHDN and CDR2 FVKESK. This CDR3 spans 13 amino acids. Losses at the gene ends were 4 bases for V and 5 bases for J; bases not matched to a gene: 4. The DNA of the CDR3 is TGTGCCAGCAGCCCTCTGACAGGGTATGGCTACACCTTC. Its translation is CASSPLTGYGYTF.

This clone was counted once. The V gene is TRBV6-1, the J gene TRBJ1-1, with TRBD1 matching over 9 bases. CDR3 length: 15 residues. V lost 6 bases to trimming and J lost 0 bases; unmatched junction nucleotides: 5. The V gene's germline CDR1 is MNHNS and CDR2 SASEGT. CDR3 sequence reads: CASRGRTGVNTEAFF. Written as DNA, the CDR3 is TGTGCCAGCAGAGGCAGGACAGGGGTGAACACTGAAGCTTTCTTT.

V and J are TRBV7-7 and TRBJ2-3; D possibly corresponds to TRBD1 (5 bases). The CDR3 totals 15 residues. The germline V gene has CDR1 SSHAT and CDR2 FNYEAQ (reference sequence). V lost 8 bases, J lost 1 base, and 16 bases lay in between. CDR3 in amino acids: CASQNPQGGTDTQYF. CDR3 bases: TGTGCCAGCCAGAATCCCCAGGGTGGCACAGATACGCAGTATTTT. The full variable domain, rest sourced from reference TRBV7-7 and TRBJ2-3, is GAGVSQSPRYKVTKRGQDVTLRCDPISSHATLYWYQQALGQGPEFLTYFNYEAQPDKSGLPSDRFSAERPEGSISTLTIQRTEQRDSAMYRCASQNPQGGTDTQYFGPGTRLTVL.

This clone has only a few counts. This chain connects TRBV27 to TRBJ2-2, with 9 nucleotides matching TRBD1. With 8 bases clipped from V and 5 bases from J, the junction kept 6 bases outside the gene matches. From germline, CDR1 is MNHEY and CDR2 SMNVEV (reference sequence). This CDR3 region has 14 residues. CDR3 bases: TGTGCCAGCCGGACAGGGGCGGTTACCGGGGAGCTGTTTTTT. This encodes CASRTGAVTGELFF.

The V gene is TRBV19, the J gene TRBJ1-5; 7 positions match TRBD1. With V trimmed by 0 bases and J by 6 bases, 5 bases remained unmatched. The CDR3 sequence is 15 residues long. Germline CDR1 and CDR2: LNHDA and SQIVND (reference sequence). CDR3 amino acids: CASSIERGRSQPQHF. The CDR3 DNA follows: TGTGCCAGTAGTATAGAGAGGGGGCGCAGTCAGCCCCAGCATTTT.

DNA for the CDR3: TGTGCCATCGGGACTCCGGGACAGGGGGCGGGCGGCTACACCTTC. As protein: CAIGTPGQGAGGYTF. The chain couples TRBV6-5 to TRBJ1-2; 12 bases map to TRBD1. In germline, CDR1 is MNHEY, CDR2 SVGAGI. V shed 10 bases, J shed 8 bases, and the junction held 14 bases outside the gene matches. This CDR3 region has 15 residues.

J is TRBJ2-3 and V is TRBV28; 7 positions match TRBD1. The CDR3 loop spans 16 amino acids. CDR1 is MDHEN and CDR2 is SYDVKM in the germline V gene. The J segment lost 2 bases and the V segment lost 4 bases, leaving 9 bases of the junction unmatched. The CDR3 DNA reads TGTGCCAGCAGTTCAACAGGGGTCCTGAACACAGATACGCAGTATTTT. Protein sequence: CASSSTGVLNTDTQYF.

The V and J genes are TRBV9 and TRBJ2-7, with 7 bases that match TRBD1. CDR1 is SGDLS and CDR2 is YYNGEE in the germline V gene. The CDR3 covers 16 residues. The junction had 11 bases not matched to a gene; V was cut back by 0 bases and J by 5 bases. The CDR3 protein is CASSVASTGIKDEQYF. In DNA, the CDR3 is TGTGCCAGCAGCGTAGCTTCGACAGGGATAAAGGACGAGCAGTACTTC.

The genes are TRBV6-1 and TRBJ1-5; D gene uncertain. This CDR3 spans 15 amino acids. V lost 7 bases and J 2 bases, leaving 15 bases between the germline ends. Looked up from germline, CDR1 is MNHNS and CDR2 is SASEGT. In DNA, the CDR3 is TGTGCCAGCAAAGGGTCTAATATACGCAATCAGCCCCAGCATTTT. The encoded protein is CASKGSNIRNQPQHF.

The rearrangement joins TRBV9 to TRBJ1-6; D is undetermined. The V end was cut by 1 base, the J end by 5 bases, with 7 bases between. Germline lookup yields CDR1 SGDLS and CDR2 YYNGEE. The length of the CDR3 is 14 residues. The CDR3 coding sequence is TGTGCCAGCAGCGTATACAGTGATAATTCACCCCTCCACTTT. This gives the protein CASSVYSDNSPLHF.

The rearrangement links TRBV5-4 to TRBJ2-3; D is unclear. The V gene lost 4 bases and the J gene lost 4 bases, with 7 bases spanning the gap. The CDR3 covers 12 residues. Germline CDR1 is SGHNT and CDR2 is YYREEE (reference sequence). The CDR3 DNA reads as TGTGCCAGCAGCCCTATAGCAGATACGCAGTATTTT. It encodes CASSPIADTQYF.

The J gene is TRBJ2-7, the V gene TRBV28; tentatively, D is TRBD1 (6 bases). CDR1 is MDHEN, CDR2 SYDVKM, per germline. The CDR3 loop spans 14 amino acids. The V end was cut by 5 bases, the J end by 4 bases, with 15 bases between. The CDR3 loop reads CASSLNVQGYEQYF. The CDR3 DNA sequence: TGTGCCAGCAGTCTAAATGTCCAGGGGTACGAGCAGTACTTC.

V usage is TRBV28 and J usage is TRBJ1-1, with a possible D match to TRBD1 (5 bases). V was clipped by 3 bases and J by 9 bases, with 26 bases between them. CDR3 length: 17 residues. Germline CDR1 reads MDHEN; CDR2 reads SYDVKM. CDR3 in DNA: TGTGCCAGCAGTTTTAGTCTTGGAAGCGGGGGTCCCCAGAAAGCTTTCTTT. It encodes CASSFSLGSGGPQKAFF.

This chain connects TRBV5-1 to TRBJ1-1; D gene uncertain. There are 14 residues in the CDR3. V lost 7 bases, J lost 1 base, and 14 bases lay in between. Germline V gene data show CDR1 as SGHRS and CDR2 as YFSETQ. CDR3 region: CASRITARNTEAFF. The CDR3 nucleotides are TGCGCCAGCCGGATTACAGCGAGGAACACTGAAGCTTTCTTT.

This chain joins TRBV6-1 and TRBJ1-1; 8 nucleotides match TRBD1. V shed 10 bases, J shed 4 bases, and the junction held 5 bases outside the gene matches. Germline V gives CDR1 MNHNS, CDR2 SASEGT. The CDR3 runs to 12 residues. Written as DNA, the CDR3 is TGTGCCACCACCAGGGGGCCCACTGAAGCTTTCTTT. Its translation is CATTRGPTEAFF.